This T cell receptor beta chain was documented in a study of blood T cell repertoires in COVID-19 (dated by TCRdb to between 2020 and 2021). About the study as a whole: Samples covering the acute and convalescent phases of COVID-19 were provided by collaborators in the United States, Italy and Spain. The prospective study material was composed of cDNA or gDNA derived from T cells, B-cell-depleted T cells, or PBMCs. Subjects who had been exposed to COVID-19, were actively infected with it, or had recovered from it provided the deeply sampled blood TCRbeta repertoires that made up the dataset. The repertoires were released in a freely available public database intended as a resource for research on the immune response to SARS-CoV-2. Samples were obtained from the ongoing ImmuneRACE study (first 160 participants) and from about 1,300 subjects provided by 6 global collaborators. Nearly every sample came with metadata listing a de-identified subject ID, COVID-19 status, age in years and sex. Where HLA class I and class II types were available, the types were taken from metadata supplied by the sample provider, not from assay-based typing. The paper's findings and limits, for the study overall: The amount of clinical and demographic metadata varied by source and participant and was provided uncurated.

The immunoSEQ Assay, a bias-controlled multiplex PCR, was used to amplify TCRbeta CDR3 regions from genomic DNA. In the paper's pipeline: Nucleated cell counts per sample were estimated from amplification of reference gene primers within the assay. Sequence reads were collapsed and filtered to measure the absolute abundance of every unique TCRbeta CDR3 rearrangement. For each sample, productive Simpson clonality was calculated by taking the square root of Simpson's diversity index across productive rearrangements. The immuneACCESS repertoire file appears here via TCRdb, limited to in-frame rearrangements. These files lack a portion of the clones; in checked studies, under half of the deficit traces to unresolved V genes, and the cause of the others is not known. V and J calls and clone size follow that table, whereas D and trimming were derived from the DNA. The sample includes about 16,000 clones, with 70% to 90% observed a single time. In total, the top ten clones hold 20% to 25% of the sample.

Regarding this clone: There is no known antigen for this receptor. One base away there is no much larger clone; base qualities are not given.

Collaborating institutions collected whole blood in K2EDTA tubes following their own protocols. For TCRbeta analysis, collaborators shipped samples as frozen whole blood, isolated PBMCs, or DNA extracted from either of those sample types. Inclusive of the bounding cysteine and phenylalanine, the CDR3 is 13 residues long. Of the read, only the CDR3 DNA is kept; its 39 bases are in frame from base 1. CDR1 is given as SGHDT and CDR2 as YYEEEE, both from the germline V gene. V gives up 1 base and J gives up 5 bases, and the segment between their germline ends measures 8 bases. The receptor was isolated from a man aged 60 to 69 with acute or convalescent COVID-19. Recombination connected TRBV5-6 to TRBJ2-3, and possibly TRBD1, on 6 matching bases. Specimen: peripheral blood. The DNA is TGTGCCAGCAGCTTGAAGGGGGTAGATACGCAGTATTTT. It is translated as CASSLKGVDTQYF.